The rows below give T cell receptor beta chains drawn from one sample of a study of blood T cell repertoires in COVID-19. The method was immunoSEQ multiplex PCR; TCRdb's version includes in-frame clones alone and lacks a portion of them. Seen here are over 100,000 clones, 86% observed once, and the top ten hold 4.5%. Sample: peripheral blood. These receptor sequences come from a man aged 35 to 55 with acute or convalescent COVID-19. The CDR3 runs from the conserved cysteine through the conserved F or W. Each record gives: D gene, clone size, V gene, J gene, CDR3 protein, CDR3 DNA. A D gene is named only where the DNA matches it firmly. Size tells how often a clone was seen (once, few, many) or the class of an expanded clone, and some rows leave it out.

>TRBD1|.|TRBV5-1|TRBJ1-4
CASSLGDRGYNEKLFF
TGCGCCAGCAGCTTGGGGGACAGGGGGTATAATGAAAAACTGTTTTTT
>TRBD1|.|TRBV30|TRBJ1-1
CAWSVKGAGTEAFF
TGTGCCTGGAGTGTAAAGGGGGCGGGAACTGAAGCTTTCTTT
>.|.|TRBV6-5|TRBJ2-1
CASSYLGAHEQFF
TGTGCCAGCAGTTACTTGGGGGCTCATGAGCAGTTCTTC
>.|.|TRBV27|TRBJ2-7
CASTSSVYEQYF
TGTGCCAGCACCTCTAGCGTATACGAGCAGTACTTC
>TRBD1|.|TRBV6-5|TRBJ2-7
CASSLRAGGVYEQYF
TGTGCCAGCAGTTTGAGGGCAGGGGGCGTTTACGAGCAGTACTTC
>.|.|TRBV18|TRBJ1-1
CASSPGLAGKTEAFF
TGTGCCAGCTCACCAGGTTTAGCAGGGAAGACTGAAGCTTTCTTT
>.|.|TRBV5-4|TRBJ1-2
CASSPIGANYGYTF
TGTGCCAGCAGCCCGATTGGAGCTAACTATGGCTACACCTTC
>TRBD1|few|TRBV19|TRBJ1-2
CASRGQGINYGYTF
TGTGCCAGTAGGGGACAGGGGATCAACTATGGCTACACCTTC
>TRBD2|.|TRBV7-2|TRBJ2-1
CASSSSGGTGYNEQFF
TGTGCCAGCAGTTCTAGCGGGGGGACCGGATACAATGAGCAGTTCTTC
>TRBD2|few|TRBV3-1/TRBV3-2|TRBJ2-1
CASSSQAGGRDEQFF
TGTGCCAGCAGCTCCCAAGCGGGGGGGCGCGATGAGCAGTTCTTC
>TRBD1|.|TRBV9|TRBJ2-3
CASSHQGEDTQYF
TGTGCCAGCAGCCATCAGGGGGAAGATACGCAGTATTTT
>.|.|TRBV12-3/TRBV12-4|TRBJ1-1
CASSFHKNTEAFF
TGTGCCAGCAGTTTCCACAAGAACACTGAAGCTTTCTTT
>TRBD1|.|TRBV18|TRBJ1-1
CASSPRDRVYTEAFF
TGTGCCAGCTCACCCCGGGACAGGGTGTACACTGAAGCTTTCTTT
>TRBD1|once|TRBV29-1|TRBJ2-5
CSVLLGTDQETQYF
TGCAGCGTTCTCCTAGGGACAGACCAAGAGACCCAGTACTTC
>.|.|TRBV11-2|TRBJ1-1
CASSLGKNRLTAFF
TGTGCCAGCAGCTTGGGGAAAAACAGGTTGACAGCTTTCTTT
>TRBD1|once|TRBV29-1|TRBJ1-3
CSATGQGAGNTIYF
TGCAGCGCCACGGGACAGGGTGCTGGAAACACCATATATTTT
>TRBD2|.|TRBV25-1|TRBJ2-1
CASNGGSSYNEQFF
TGTGCCAGCAACGGCGGGAGCTCCTACAATGAGCAGTTCTTC
>.|.|TRBV4-1|TRBJ1-5
CASSQELDSDSNQPQHF
TGCGCCAGCAGCCAAGAGCTGGACAGCGATAGCAATCAGCCCCAGCATTTT
>.|many|TRBV5-1|TRBJ1-6
CASSSGGPPLHF
TGCGCCAGCAGCTCGGGGGGTCCACCCCTCCACTTT
>.|.|TRBV19|TRBJ2-1
CASIHRGNDEQFF
TGTGCCAGTATTCATCGGGGGAACGATGAGCAGTTCTTC
>TRBD2|.|TRBV7-8|TRBJ2-5
CASQPSGRGEETQYF
TGTGCCAGCCAACCTAGCGGGAGAGGGGAAGAGACCCAGTACTTC
>.|.|TRBV19|TRBJ2-1
CASSMAGGNEQFF
TGTGCCAGTAGTATGGCTGGGGGGAATGAGCAGTTCTTC
>TRBD2|.|TRBV9|TRBJ2-1
CASSGRLAGVYNEQFF
TGTGCCAGCAGCGGTAGACTAGCGGGGGTCTACAATGAGCAGTTCTTC
>.|.|TRBV9|TRBJ1-1
CASSAGPGGTEAFF
TGTGCCAGCAGCGCGGGCCCGGGAGGCACTGAAGCTTTCTTT
>.|once|TRBV15|TRBJ1-2
CATSRDPGRADGYTF
TGTGCCACCAGCAGAGATCCCGGCAGGGCGGATGGCTACACCTTC
>TRBD2|.|TRBV27|TRBJ2-1
CASRPGLAGYNEQFF
TGTGCCAGCAGACCTGGACTAGCTGGTTACAATGAGCAGTTCTTC
>.|.|TRBV7-9|TRBJ2-5
CASSSGLRETQYF
TGTGCCAGCAGCTCCGGACTAAGGGAGACCCAGTACTTC
>TRBD1|.|TRBV2|TRBJ2-5
CASLRDRTQETQYF
TGTGCCAGTTTACGGGACAGGACTCAAGAGACCCAGTACTTC
>TRBD1|.|TRBV2|TRBJ1-6
CASSPGQGAGNSPLHF
TGTGCCAGCAGCCCGGGACAGGGGGCTGGGAATTCACCCCTCCACTTT
>TRBD1|.|TRBV7-8|TRBJ1-6
CASSFGQGSSPLHF
TGTGCCAGCAGCTTCGGACAGGGGAGTTCACCCCTCCACTTT
>TRBD1|.|TRBV2|TRBJ1-1
CASERQGGAEAFF
TGTGCCAGCGAACGACAGGGGGGGGCTGAAGCTTTCTTT
>TRBD1|few|TRBV7-9|TRBJ2-2
CASSLADRGAGELFF
TGTGCCAGCAGCTTAGCGGACAGGGGTGCCGGGGAGCTGTTTTTT
>TRBD1|.|TRBV6-5|TRBJ1-6
CASITLGGRGPLHF
TGTGCCAGCATTACTCTAGGGGGCAGGGGACCCCTCCACTTT
>.|.|TRBV6-5|TRBJ2-7
CASTLDQYEQYF
TGTGCCAGCACCCTAGATCAATACGAGCAGTACTTC
>TRBD2|few|TRBV15|TRBJ2-1
CATSFGTRSDNEQFF
TGTGCCACCAGCTTTGGGACTAGGTCCGACAATGAGCAGTTCTTC
>.|.|TRBV30|TRBJ2-1
CAWRELHGRPSNEQFF
TGTGCCTGGAGGGAGCTACACGGGAGACCGTCGAATGAGCAGTTCTTC
>TRBD2|.|TRBV5-1|TRBJ2-1
CASRPRLRAGGVYNEQFF
TGCGCCAGCAGACCACGACTCCGAGCGGGAGGAGTCTACAATGAGCAGTTCTTC
>.|.|TRBV6-2/TRBV6-3|TRBJ1-2
CASSYSDIGEGYTF
TGTGCCAGCAGTTACTCCGACATTGGTGAGGGCTACACCTTC
>.|.|TRBV7-2|TRBJ1-1
CASGTGVGTEAFF
TGTGCCAGCGGAACGGGGGTTGGCACTGAAGCTTTCTTT
>.|few|TRBV3-1/TRBV3-2|TRBJ1-3
CASSPGQGLSGNTIYF
TGTGCCAGCAGCCCCGGGCAGGGATTGTCTGGAAACACCATATATTTT
>TRBD2|.|TRBV6-1|TRBJ2-1
CASSEPAGSNNEQFF
TGTGCCAGCAGTGAACCAGCGGGGTCGAACAATGAGCAGTTCTTC
>.|once|TRBV19|TRBJ1-1
CASRTNTRGKNTEAFF
TGTGCCAGTAGAACAAATACTCGGGGGAAGAACACTGAAGCTTTCTTT
>TRBD1|few|TRBV19|TRBJ1-5
CASSGTGGNQPQHF
TGTGCCAGTAGTGGGACAGGGGGAAATCAGCCCCAGCATTTT
>.|.|TRBV7-2|TRBJ1-3
CASSLGGRLSGNTIYF
TGTGCCAGCAGCTTAGGGGGCAGACTCTCTGGAAACACCATATATTTT